This TCR beta chain is from a study of blood T cell repertoires in COVID-19. Study at large: The origin of the acute and convalescent COVID-19 samples was the United States, Italy and Spain. The cDNA or gDNA used as material had been derived from T cells, B-cell-depleted T cells, or PBMCs.

V was clipped by 5 bases and J by 5 bases; unmatched bases: 4. Germline V gene data show CDR1 as MGHRA and CDR2 as YSYEKL. CDR3 length: 14 residues. Regarding this clone: This sample also contains other DNA sequences that code for the same CDR3.

Original processing notes: Researchers report that nucleated cell counts were estimated from reference gene primer amplification. TCRdb's copy holds only in-frame clones and misses some; the assay was immunoSEQ multiplex PCR. That table is the source of V, J and clone size, and D and trimming were worked out from the DNA. The sample has hundreds of thousands of clones, 85% to 90% seen once. This receptor was obtained from a woman younger than 30 with acute or convalescent COVID-19. The sequenced material came from peripheral blood. The V and J genes are TRBV4-1 and TRBJ1-1; 11 bases agree with TRBD1. CDR3 sequence reads: CASSLGQGGTEAFF. CDR3 nucleotide sequence: TGCGCCAGCAGCTTGGGACAGGGGGGAACTGAAGCTTTCTTT.